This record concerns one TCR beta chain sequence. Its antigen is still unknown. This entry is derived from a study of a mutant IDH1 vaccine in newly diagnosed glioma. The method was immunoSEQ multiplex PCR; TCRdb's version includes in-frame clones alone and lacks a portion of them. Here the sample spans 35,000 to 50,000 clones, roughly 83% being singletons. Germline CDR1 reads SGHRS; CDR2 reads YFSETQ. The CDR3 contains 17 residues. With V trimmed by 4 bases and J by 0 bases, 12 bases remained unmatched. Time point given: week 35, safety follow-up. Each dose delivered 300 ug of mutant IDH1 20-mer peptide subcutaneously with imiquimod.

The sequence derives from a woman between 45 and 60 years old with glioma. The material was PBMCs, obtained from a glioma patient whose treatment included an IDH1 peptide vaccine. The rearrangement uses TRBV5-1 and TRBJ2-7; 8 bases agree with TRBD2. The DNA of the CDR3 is TGCGCCAGCAGCCGACTGGCCAGAGCGGGGGACTCCTACGAGCAGTACTTC. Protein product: CASSRLARAGDSYEQYF.